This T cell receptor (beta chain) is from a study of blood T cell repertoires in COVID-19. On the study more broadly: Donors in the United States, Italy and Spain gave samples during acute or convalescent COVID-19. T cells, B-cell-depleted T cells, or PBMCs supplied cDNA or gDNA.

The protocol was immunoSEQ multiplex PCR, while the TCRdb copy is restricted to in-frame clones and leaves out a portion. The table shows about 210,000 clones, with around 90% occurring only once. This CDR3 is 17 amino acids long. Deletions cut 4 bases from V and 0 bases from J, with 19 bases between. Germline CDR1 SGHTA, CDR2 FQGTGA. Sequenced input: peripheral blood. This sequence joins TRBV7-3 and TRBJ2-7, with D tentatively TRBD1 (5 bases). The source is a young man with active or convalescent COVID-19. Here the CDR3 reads CASSSHLSQALSYEQYF. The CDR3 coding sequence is TGTGCCAGCAGCTCTCACCTCTCACAGGCCCTCTCCTACGAGCAGTACTTC.